Listed below are T cell receptor beta chains from one sample, sequenced in a study of T cells in localized non-small cell lung cancer. Measured with immunoSEQ multiplex PCR; TCRdb has only the in-frame clones, and not every one. In the table there are 78,000 or so clones, approximately 84% of which are singletons. This specimen was peripheral blood, taken before any cancer treatment. The receptors stem from a man aged 35 to 70 with stage I lung adenocarcinoma. The CDR3 runs from the conserved cysteine through the conserved F or W. A D gene is named only where the DNA matches it firmly. Only some rows state a clone size, as once, few, many or a class for expanded clones.

>TRBV7-3|.|TRBJ1-2|.
TGTGCCAGCAGCCCCCCGGCAGGCCTCTATGGCTACACCTTC
CASSPPAGLYGYTF
>TRBV29-1|.|TRBJ2-1|TRBD2
TGCAGCGTTTCGACTAGCGGAGCCTACAATGAGCAGTTCTTC
CSVSTSGAYNEQFF
>TRBV6-1|medium-sized|TRBJ2-1|.
TGTGCCAGCAGTCCGACTCACAATGAGCAGTTCTTC
CASSPTHNEQFF
>TRBV2|.|TRBJ1-5|.
TGTGCCAGCAGGAGAGGGGATAGTAGCAATCAGCCCCAGCATTTT
CASRRGDSSNQPQHF
>TRBV27|once|TRBJ2-1|TRBD1
TGTGCCAGCAGTCAGGACAGGGTCGCCAACAATGAGCAGTTCTTC
CASSQDRVANNEQFF
>TRBV19|.|TRBJ2-1|.
TGTGCCAGTAGTTCCGCGCCCCAGGTTTCCTACAATGAGCAGTTCTTC
CASSSAPQVSYNEQFF
>TRBV18|.|TRBJ1-5|.
TGTGCCAGCTCCCCTGGGACCTCCCGGAAGCCCCAGCATTTT
CASSPGTSRKPQHF
>TRBV27|.|TRBJ2-7|.
TGTGCCAGCAGTTTCAGTAGCCAGGGAGGCGAGCAGTACTTC
CASSFSSQGGEQYF
>TRBV28|.|TRBJ2-5|.
TGTGCCAGCAGTCCGGGAGATGAGGAGACCCAGTACTTC
CASSPGDEETQYF
>TRBV7-3|.|TRBJ2-1|.
TGTGCCAGCAGCTTATCGGGTCCCGAAGAGCAGTTCTTC
CASSLSGPEEQFF
>TRBV18|.|TRBJ2-2|.
TGTGCCAGCTCACCGAGAGAGACCGGGGAGCTGTTTTTT
CASSPRETGELFF
>TRBV19|.|TRBJ1-3|.
TGTGCCAGTAGGAAGGTGTCCTCTGGAAACACCATATATTTT
CASRKVSSGNTIYF
>TRBV28|.|TRBJ2-7|TRBD1
TGTGCCGGCGGACAGGGTTGGGACGAGCAGTACTTC
CAGGQGWDEQYF
>TRBV10-3|.|TRBJ1-5|TRBD1
TGTGCCATCCGTGACAGGGACAATCAGCCCCAGCATTTT
CAIRDRDNQPQHF
>TRBV30|.|TRBJ1-2|TRBD1
TGTGCCTGGAGTGCGGACAGGCTCTATGGCTACACCTTC
CAWSADRLYGYTF
>TRBV9|.|TRBJ2-5|TRBD2
TGTGCCAGCAGCGTAGGGGAGGGAATACAGACCCAGTACTTC
CASSVGEGIQTQYF
>TRBV5-1|once|TRBJ2-7|TRBD1
TGCGCCAGCAGATTGACAGGGTCAATCTCCTACGAGCAGTACTTC
CASRLTGSISYEQYF
>TRBV5-1|.|TRBJ2-2|TRBD1
TGCGCCAGCAGCTTGTTTACAGGGGCGAACACCGGGGAGCTGTTTTTT
CASSLFTGANTGELFF
>TRBV19|few|TRBJ1-5|.
TGTGCCAGTAGGCCGACAGTGGGTCAGCCCCAGCATTTT
CASRPTVGQPQHF
>TRBV15|.|TRBJ1-3|.
TGTGCCACCAGCAGAGGGGGGCAAAGTGGAAACACCATATATTTT
CATSRGGQSGNTIYF
>TRBV30|.|TRBJ2-2|.
TGTGCCTGGACCTCACGCAAGAACACCGGGGAGCTGTTTTTT
CAWTSRKNTGELFF
>TRBV7-9|.|TRBJ2-1|.
TGTGCCAGCAGCTTACCGGGGAGTGTGGACAATGAGCAGTTCTTC
CASSLPGSVDNEQFF
>TRBV11-2|.|TRBJ1-6|.
TGTGCCAGCAGCTTATGGAGCTCCTATAATTCACCCCTCCACTTT
CASSLWSSYNSPLHF